These 12 T cell receptor beta chains were all obtained from the same sample, sequenced in a study of blood T cell repertoires in COVID-19. Some clones are missing from TCRdb's copy, which holds only in-frame ones; the method was immunoSEQ multiplex PCR. The sample records about 69,000 clones, 79% being singletons. Sequenced: peripheral blood. The origin of the receptors is a human donor in a cohort sampled during active COVID-19.

V and J are TRBV3-1 (or the pseudogene TRBV3-2) and TRBJ2-1, with TRBD2 matching over 7 bases. This CDR3 has 15 residues. The V gene end was trimmed by 0 bases and the J gene end by 9 bases; junction bases not matched to a gene: 8. Germline CDR1 is LGHDT and CDR2 is YNNKEL (reference sequence). For the CDR3, the DNA is TGTGCCAGCAGCCAAGATCGACTAGCATCCGGTGAGCAGTTCTTC. Amino acids: CASSQDRLASGEQFF.

The chain has TRBV19 and TRBJ2-2; the match to TRBD1 covers 8 bases. The CDR3 length is 15 residues. The germline CDR1 and CDR2 sequences are LNHDA and SQIVND (reference sequence). The ends lost 7 bases at V and 1 base at J; junction bases unmatched: 5. The CDR3 DNA follows: TGTGCCAGTACAACCGGGACAGGGAACACCGGGGAGCTGTTTTTT. Translated: CASTTGTGNTGELFF.

The chain recombines TRBV28 with TRBJ2-1; TRBD2 matches 13 bases. This CDR3 contains 14 residues. The trim removed 6 bases at V and 12 bases at J, leaving 8 bases unmatched. Germline lookup yields CDR1 MDHEN and CDR2 SYDVKM. As DNA, the CDR3 is TGTGCCAGCAGCCCGGGACTAGCGGGATATGGGCAGTTCTTC. Its protein product is CASSPGLAGYGQFF.

This clone was seen many times. The gene calls are TRBV5-1 and TRBJ1-1; D gene ambiguous. V dropped 5 bases and J dropped 3 bases, with 11 bases sitting between them. Germline V gene lookup returns CDR1 SGHRS and CDR2 YFSETQ. The CDR3 extends over 13 amino acids. CDR3 loop: CASRAKRDTEAFF. In DNA form, the CDR3 reads TGCGCCAGCAGAGCTAAGAGGGACACTGAAGCTTTCTTT.

The chain joins TRBV27 to TRBJ2-1, with TRBD2 matching over 10 bases. Trimming cost V 2 bases and J 0 bases; bases outside gene matches: 7. Per the germline V gene, CDR1 is MNHEY and CDR2 is SMNVEV (reference sequence). The CDR3 is made up of 18 amino acids. CDR3 nucleotides: TGTGCCAGCAGTTTAAGACTAGCGGGCGTGAGCTCCTACAATGAGCAGTTCTTC. The encoded protein is CASSLRLAGVSSYNEQFF.

The chain recombines TRBV2 with TRBJ1-3, with TRBD1 matching over 10 bases. V lost 10 bases to trimming and J lost 0 bases; unmatched junction nucleotides: 3. Germline-derived CDR1 and CDR2 are SNHLY and FYNNEI. This CDR3 spans 14 amino acids. The DNA of the CDR3 is TGTGCCATCCGGGACAGGGGCTCTGGAAACACCATATATTTT. Its translation: CAIRDRGSGNTIYF.

The V and J genes are TRBV30 and TRBJ1-1, with D unclear. This CDR3 contains 13 residues. V was pared by 3 bases and J by 5 bases, with 13 bases between. Germline loops: CDR1 GTSNPN, CDR2 SVGIG (reference sequence). The CDR3 DNA reads TGTGCCTGGAGGAGGGAAGTGGGGACTGAAGCTTTCTTT. It yields the protein CAWRREVGTEAFF.

The chain recombines TRBV18 with TRBJ1-6, with D unresolved. V lost 0 bases and J 9 bases, leaving 15 bases between the germline ends. Germline V CDR1 and CDR2: KGHSH, LQKENI. This CDR3 comprises 16 residues. CDR3 protein: CASSPPNRGDGSPLHF. The CDR3 nucleotides read TGTGCCAGCTCACCACCGAACCGGGGAGACGGTTCACCCCTCCACTTT.

This clone was seen a handful of times. The DNA for the CDR3 is TGTGCCAGCAGTGGGACTAGCGGGGGGCCGTACGAGCAGTACTTC. It encodes CASSGTSGGPYEQYF. V and J are TRBV6-6 and TRBJ2-7; TRBD2 agrees at 15 bases. The CDR3 has 15 amino acids. Unmatched junction bases numbered 3, after V lost 5 bases and J lost 4 bases. Looked up from germline, CDR1 is MNHNY and CDR2 is SVGAGI (reference sequence).

Only a few counts were recorded for this clone. The chain combines TRBV4-2 with TRBJ1-3; the D gene is possibly TRBD1 (6 bases). Germline V lookup: CDR1 LGHNA, CDR2 YNFKEQ. The CDR3 extends over 17 amino acids. Trimming shortened V by 3 bases and J by 2 bases, and 17 bases separated the two germline ends. The CDR3 is CASSHSTGSSTGNTIYF. The CDR3 DNA reads TGTGCCAGCAGCCATTCTACAGGGAGTAGCACTGGAAACACCATATATTTT.

The chain employs TRBV6-5 and TRBJ2-7; TRBD2 is a possible D gene (5 bases). V lost 7 bases and J 3 bases, leaving 16 bases between the germline ends. The CDR3 is 14 residues long. Germline loops: CDR1 MNHEY, CDR2 SVGAGI. Written as DNA, the CDR3 is TGTGCCAGCACCAGCCGGGATAGAATCTACGAGCAGTACTTC. It specifies CASTSRDRIYEQYF.

V and J are TRBV28 and TRBJ2-3; a weak D match, TRBD2 (7 bases). V lost 5 bases and J lost 5, with 17 bases in between. The CDR3 spans 15 residues. Per germline, CDR1 MDHEN and CDR2 SYDVKM. CDR3 coding DNA: TGTGCCAGCAGTCCTGGGGGGGCATTGGGAGATACGCAGTATTTT. This translates into CASSPGGALGDTQYF.